These 31 T cell receptor beta chains originate from one sample sequenced in a study of blood T cells in healthy people across ages. Sample-barcoded 5' priming and a J-beta primer mix drove a second PCR of roughly 6 to 12 cycles. TCRdb itself ran the 5' RACE reads through MiXCR, one entry per CDR3 protein. The data contain around 850,000 distinct CDR3 sequences, around 34% of them singletons. Material for sequencing was blood. These TCRs come from a man aged 18 to 29 in good health.

The rearrangement joins TRBV4-1 to TRBJ2-1; 7 nucleotides line up with TRBD1. Per germline, CDR1 MGHRA and CDR2 YSYEKL. The length of the CDR3 is 19 residues. Trimming cost V 3 bases and J 1 base; bases outside gene matches: 15. The CDR3 spells CASSHHSVTGTSSYNEQFF. The CDR3 nucleotides read TGCGCCAGCAGCCATCATTCTGTGACAGGGACCTCTTCCTACAATGAGCAGTTCTTC.

This clonotype was seen more than once but under ten times. V usage is TRBV20-1 and J usage is TRBJ2-3, with D perhaps matching TRBD2 (6 bases). This CDR3 is 17 amino acids long. Germline CDR1 and CDR2: DFQATT and SNEGSKA (reference sequence). With 4 bases removed from V and 9 bases from J, the gap between germline ends came to 29 bases. The CDR3 reads CSATPRDFYASTGTQYF. CDR3 DNA: TGCAGTGCTACACCCCGGGACTTTTATGCCTCAACTGGCACGCAGTATTTT.

This sequence joins TRBV7-2 and TRBJ2-4; TRBD1 might be the D (7 bases). This CDR3 region has 14 residues. Germline V CDR1 and CDR2: SGHTA, FQGNSA. The V and J ends lost 6 bases and 4 bases respectively, with 13 bases between them. The chain's CDR3 is CASRPAGQKNIQYF. The CDR3 DNA is TGTGCCAGCAGGCCCGCGGGACAGAAAAACATTCAGTACTTC.

The rearrangement links TRBV20-1 to TRBJ2-7; tentative D call: TRBD1 (5 bases). V was clipped by 2 bases and J by 0 bases, with 14 bases between them. The CDR3 is 15 amino acids. Germline lookup yields CDR1 DFQATT and CDR2 SNEGSKA (reference sequence). The chain's CDR3 is CSARNPRVSSYEQYF. As DNA, the CDR3 is TGCAGTGCTAGAAACCCCAGGGTAAGCTCCTACGAGCAGTACTTC.

This clonotype was seen more than once but under ten times. The chain is built from TRBV7-2 and TRBJ1-6; TRBD1 aligns across 9 bases. CDR3 length: 15 residues. Germline V CDR1 and CDR2: SGHTA, FQGNSA. V lost 2 bases, J lost 9 bases, and 5 bases stayed unmatched. The DNA of the CDR3 is TGTGCCAGCAGCTTATCGGGGACAGGGAGTTCACCCCTCCACTTT. Protein: CASSLSGTGSSPLHF.

The chain combines TRBV7-8 with TRBJ2-2, with unresolved D. The germline V gene has CDR1 SGHVS and CDR2 FQNEAQ. This CDR3 has 14 residues. V was pared by 6 bases and J by 4 bases, with 12 bases between. CDR3 in amino acids: CASSSQPFTGELFF. CDR3 in DNA: TGTGCCAGCAGTTCTCAACCATTCACCGGGGAGCTGTTTTTT.

This clonotype was seen only a few times. This chain connects TRBV7-9 to TRBJ2-7; D uncertain. Trimming stripped 5 bases from V and 7 bases from J, with 12 bases between. The CDR3 has 12 amino acids. CDR1 SEHNR and CDR2 FQNEAQ come from the germline V gene (reference sequence). CDR3 region: CASSPQYNEQYF. DNA for the CDR3: TGTGCCAGCAGCCCTCAATACAATGAGCAGTACTTC.

This clonotype appeared a few times. Germline is not matched at one junction end, which may reflect a read error. This chain connects TRBV2 to TRBJ2-1; no clear D. The CDR3 loop spans 13 amino acids. CDR1 SNHLY and CDR2 FYNNEI come from the germline V gene. CDR3 sequence reads: CASTGLSFNEQFF. Here the CDR3 DNA reads TGTGCCAGCACCGGGCTCTCCTTCAATGAGCAGTTCTTC. Based on the CDR3 plus reference TRBV2 and TRBJ2-1, the full variable domain is EPEVTQTPSHQVTQMGQEVILRCVPISNHLYFYWYRQILGQKVEFLVSFYNNEISEKSEIFDDQFSVERPDGSNFTLKIRSTKLEDSAMYFCASTGLSFNEQFFGPGTRLTVL.

This chain joins TRBV18 and TRBJ2-1; possibly TRBD1 or TRBD2 for D (5 bases each). V was cut by 5 bases and J by 7 bases, with 15 bases left in between. The CDR3 is 14 residues long. Per the germline V gene, CDR1 is KGHSH and CDR2 is LQKENI. CDR3: CASSTGTFVNEQFF. For the CDR3, the DNA is TGTGCCAGCTCAACCGGGACCTTCGTGAATGAGCAGTTCTTC. Full variable domain (missing parts from reference TRBV18 and TRBJ2-1): NAGVMQNPRHLVRRRGQEARLRCSPMKGHSHVYWYRQLPEEGLKFMVYLQKENIIDESGMPKERFSAEFPKEGPSILRIQQVVRGDSAAYFCASSTGTFVNEQFFGPGTRLTVL.

This clonotype showed up just a few times. The chain couples TRBV2 to TRBJ1-4; D unresolved. V lost 6 bases, J lost 3 bases, and 11 bases lay in between. The CDR3 consists of 14 residues. From germline, CDR1 is SNHLY and CDR2 FYNNEI. The CDR3 region has the DNA TGTGCCAGCAGGAAGGCAGGCCCTAATGAAAAACTGTTTTTT. It is translated as CASRKAGPNEKLFF. Full variable domain (missing parts from reference TRBV2 and TRBJ1-4): EPEVTQTPSHQVTQMGQEVILRCVPISNHLYFYWYRQILGQKVEFLVSFYNNEISEKSEIFDDQFSVERPDGSNFTLKIRSTKLEDSAMYFCASRKAGPNEKLFFGSGTQLSVL.

This rearrangement joins TRBV12-3 or TRBV12-4 to TRBJ2-5; D is undetermined. The CDR3 sequence is 13 residues long. V dropped 7 bases and J dropped 11 bases, with 20 bases sitting between them. The CDR3 coding sequence is TGTGCCAGCAAACGATGGGTACGGCATGAGCAGTACTTC. Amino acid sequence: CASKRWVRHEQYF.

The chain carries TRBV7-2 and TRBJ2-5; TRBD2 is a possible D gene (6 bases). The CDR3 extends over 16 amino acids. V was pared by 1 base and J by 11 bases, with 23 bases between. CDR1 and CDR2 from the germline V gene are SGHTA and FQGNSA. CDR3 nucleotides: TGTGCCAGCAGCTTAGACCCCTATTCGGGGGAGAATGGGCAGTACTTC. Translating gives CASSLDPYSGENGQYF.

Details on this clonotype: The junction departs from germline at one end; a sequencing error may be responsible. The chain uses TRBV18 and TRBJ1-2; 10 nucleotides align to TRBD1. Germline CDR1 reads KGHSH; CDR2 reads LQKENI. The CDR3 loop spans 14 amino acids. CDR3 in DNA: TGTGCCAGCTCGCCCGGGACAGGGGACTATGGCTGCACCTTC. Translating gives CASSPGTGDYGCTF. Based on the CDR3 plus reference TRBV18 and TRBJ1-2, the full variable domain is NAGVMQNPRHLVRRRGQEARLRCSPMKGHSHVYWYRQLPEEGLKFMVYLQKENIIDESGMPKERFSAEFPKEGPSILRIQQVVRGDSAAYFCASSPGTGDYGCTFGSGTRLTVV.

This clonotype was observed a handful of times. The chain couples TRBV3-1 to TRBJ2-7; D is unresolved. The CDR3 runs to 13 residues. Germline V gene data show CDR1 as LGHDT and CDR2 as YNNKEL (reference sequence). V lost 0 bases to trimming and J lost 7 bases, with 10 bases between them. CDR3 sequence: CASSQDFRREQYF. The CDR3 DNA reads TGTGCCAGCAGCCAAGATTTTCGGCGAGAGCAGTACTTC.

This clonotype was counted ten times or more. The chain has TRBV4-3 and TRBJ1-4; D is perhaps TRBD1 (5 bases). This CDR3 is 16 amino acids long. The V end was cut by 1 base, the J end by 2 bases, with 11 bases between. The germline V gene encodes CDR1 LGHNA and CDR2 YSLEER. The CDR3 here is CASSQGQGGTNEKLFF. The DNA for the CDR3 is TGCGCCAGCAGCCAAGGGCAGGGCGGGACTAATGAAAAACTGTTTTTT.

This clonotype appeared a few times. The V and J genes are TRBV4-1 and TRBJ2-1; D gene unclear. Trimming removed 4 bases at V and 8 bases at J, with 24 bases between. The CDR3 spans 17 residues. In germline, CDR1 is MGHRA, CDR2 YSYEKL. The CDR3 DNA reads as TGCGCCAGCAGCCCGTTTGGCTTCTCCCTCGTGGGCGATGAGCAGTTCTTC. Its protein product is CASSPFGFSLVGDEQFF.

Written as DNA, the CDR3 is TGTGCCACCTCGTTTGCGGGACACACAGATACGCAGTATTTT. It codes for CATSFAGHTDTQYF. The chain employs TRBV25-1 and TRBJ2-3; D is perhaps TRBD1 or TRBD2 (6 bases each). This CDR3 has 14 residues. V dropped 10 bases and J dropped 2 bases, with 16 bases sitting between them. CDR1 is MGHDK and CDR2 is SYGVNS in the germline V gene.

V gene TRBV3-1 combines with J gene TRBJ2-1; 7 positions agree with TRBD2. The CDR3 is made up of 12 amino acids. Germline CDR1 LGHDT, CDR2 YNNKEL (reference sequence). J was trimmed by 13 bases and V by 0 bases; bases with no gene match: 3. CDR3 nucleotide sequence: TGTGCCAGCAGCCAAGAGGGGGGGAGCCAGTTCTTC. Protein sequence: CASSQEGGSQFF.

This CDR3 is CASSSQGYTEAFF. The CDR3 nucleotides are TGTGCCAGCAGCTCACAGGGATATACTGAAGCTTTCTTT. The V gene is TRBV12-3 or TRBV12-4, the J gene TRBJ1-1, with D possibly matching TRBD1 (6 bases). V dropped 6 bases and J dropped 5 bases, with 13 bases sitting between them. This CDR3 contains 13 residues.

This clonotype has a count of ten or more. V and J are TRBV7-9 and TRBJ2-5, with D tentatively TRBD2 (6 bases). V lost 4 bases and J lost 2, with 8 bases in between. Germline CDR1 SEHNR, CDR2 FQNEAQ (reference sequence). The CDR3 spans 13 residues. CDR3 amino acids: CASSSGVQETQYF. Here the CDR3 DNA reads TGTGCCAGCAGCTCGGGAGTTCAAGAGACCCAGTACTTC.

This clonotype has a count of ten or more. The chain is built from TRBV12-3 or TRBV12-4 and TRBJ2-3; 13 bases map to TRBD2. Trimming at V came to 4 bases and at J to 0 bases, leaving 19 bases not matched to a gene. This CDR3 spans 22 amino acids. The CDR3: CASSSRLTSGGPKTLSTDTQYF. The CDR3 DNA reads as TGTGCCAGCAGTTCCCGACTGACTAGCGGGGGGCCAAAAACACTTAGCACAGATACGCAGTATTTT.

The chain is built from TRBV9 and TRBJ1-5; TRBD1 matches at 7 bases. The CDR3 covers 17 residues. CDR1 and CDR2 from the germline V gene are SGDLS and YYNGEE. Trimming at V came to 2 bases and at J to 7 bases, leaving 15 bases not matched to a gene. CDR3 residues: CASSVSLGEDRAQPQHF. CDR3 sequence (DNA): TGTGCCAGCAGCGTGAGCCTAGGAGAAGACAGGGCCCAGCCCCAGCATTTT.

The CDR3 loop reads CASSLYRTPNTEAFF. The CDR3 region has the DNA TGTGCCAGCAGTTTATATAGAACACCGAACACTGAAGCTTTCTTT. The rearrangement links TRBV27 to TRBJ1-1; D not certain. Germline values: CDR1 MNHEY, CDR2 SMNVEV (reference sequence). Between the trimmed V and J ends, which lost 1 base and 1 base, there was a span of 10 bases. There are 15 residues in the CDR3.

Regarding this clonotype: Possible read error: a much larger clone is one base away. The chain has TRBV24-1 and TRBJ2-5; no clear D gene. Germline V CDR1 and CDR2: KGHDR, SFDVKD. Deletions cut 1 base from V and 11 bases from J, with 10 bases between. The CDR3 has 12 amino acids. The CDR3 is CATSDFGREQYF. CDR3 nucleotide sequence: TGTGCCACCAGTGATTTTGGACGTGAGCAGTACTTC.

The sample holds a few counts of this clonotype. The rearrangement links TRBV25-1 to TRBJ2-1; TRBD1 is a possible D gene (6 bases). The CDR3 spans 16 residues. The germline V gene has CDR1 MGHDK and CDR2 SYGVNS. V shed 3 bases and J shed 2 bases, with 14 bases lying between them. In nucleotides, the CDR3 is TGTGCCAGCAGTGACCAGGGGCGGTATCCCTACAATGAGCAGTTCTTC. Translating it yields CASSDQGRYPYNEQFF.

This clonotype was found a few times. This rearrangement joins TRBV7-8 to TRBJ2-7; possibly TRBD1 for D (6 bases). The CDR3 sequence is 16 residues long. The V gene's germline CDR1 is SGHVS and CDR2 FQNEAQ. Deletions cut 3 bases from V and 0 bases from J, with 15 bases between. For the CDR3, the DNA is TGTGCCAGCAGCTTGGGGGCCGGCAGCTTCTCCTACGAGCAGTACTTC. Protein sequence: CASSLGAGSFSYEQYF.

The gene calls are TRBV7-9 and TRBJ2-5; 9 nucleotides match TRBD1. The J call may be in error: the DNA end matches TRBJ2-1 better. CDR3 length: 16 residues. Germline-derived CDR1 and CDR2 are SEHNR and FQNEAQ (reference sequence). For the CDR3, the DNA is TGTGCCAGCAGTCGTGGACAGGGGAGGCCCCAAGAGACCCAGTTCTTC. It translates to CASSRGQGRPQETQFF.

The V gene is TRBV29-1, the J gene TRBJ1-1, with a possible D match to TRBD1 (6 bases). This CDR3 contains 15 residues. Trimming removed 5 bases from V and 2 bases from J, with 18 bases in between. Per germline, CDR1 SQVTM and CDR2 ANQGSEA. For the CDR3, the DNA is TGCAGCGTTACTGAGACAGGTCGGGAAAACACTGAAGCTTTCTTT. Protein sequence: CSVTETGRENTEAFF.

Only a few counts were recorded for this clonotype. The J gene is TRBJ1-1, the V gene TRBV10-3, with D unresolved. The CDR3 is 12 amino acids. CDR1 is ENHRY, CDR2 SYGVKD, per germline. The V end lost 2 bases, the J end lost 6 bases, and 7 bases lay between the germline ends. CDR3 in DNA: TGTGCCATCAGTGAGACTCAGGCTGAAGCTTTCTTT. This gives the protein CAISETQAEAFF.

The V call is TRBV18, the J call TRBJ1-4; D remains unclear. V lost 4 bases, J lost 11 bases, and 17 bases lay in between. This CDR3 has 14 residues. CDR1 is KGHSH, CDR2 LQKENI, per germline. CDR3 sequence (DNA): TGTGCCAGCTCACGACCCGGGCCTTCGGATAAACTGTTTTTT. Translation gives CASSRPGPSDKLFF.

This clonotype appeared many times. V gene TRBV5-5 combines with J gene TRBJ1-2; 10 positions match TRBD1. Trimming took 3 bases from V and 2 from J; bases not matched to a gene: 1. Germline CDR1 and CDR2: SGHKS and YYEKEE (reference sequence). The CDR3 length is 14 residues. Written as DNA, the CDR3 is TGTGCCAGCAGCTGGGGACAGGGGAACTATGGCTACACCTTC. This codes for CASSWGQGNYGYTF.